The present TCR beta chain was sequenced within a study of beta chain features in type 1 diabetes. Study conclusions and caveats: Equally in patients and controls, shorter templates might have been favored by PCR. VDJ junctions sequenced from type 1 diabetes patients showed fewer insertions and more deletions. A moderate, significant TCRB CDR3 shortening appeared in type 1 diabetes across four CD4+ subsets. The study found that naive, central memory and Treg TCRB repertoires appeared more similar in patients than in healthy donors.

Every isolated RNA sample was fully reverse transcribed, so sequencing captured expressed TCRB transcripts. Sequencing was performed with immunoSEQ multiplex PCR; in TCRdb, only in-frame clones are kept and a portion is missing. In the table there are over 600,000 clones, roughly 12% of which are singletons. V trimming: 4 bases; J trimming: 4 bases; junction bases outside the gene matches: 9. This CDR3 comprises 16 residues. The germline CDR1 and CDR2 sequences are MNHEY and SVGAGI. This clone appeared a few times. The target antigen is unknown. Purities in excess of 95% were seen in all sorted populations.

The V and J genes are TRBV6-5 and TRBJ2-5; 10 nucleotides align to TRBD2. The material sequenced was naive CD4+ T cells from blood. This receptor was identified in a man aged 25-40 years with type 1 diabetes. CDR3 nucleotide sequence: TGTGCCAGCAGTTCAGAAGCGGGGGGGCTTCCAGAGACCCAGTACTTC. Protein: CASSSEAGGLPETQYF.